The 19 T cell receptor beta chains reported below all come from one sample, sequenced in a study of cytomegalovirus exposure and HLA in healthy donors. 13 Jbeta primers and 60 Vbeta primers were used for the PCR. Using immunoSEQ multiplex PCR, the repertoire was profiled, and TCRdb retains in-frame clones only, with some absent. The sample holds about 160,000 clones, about four fifths seen once. The sample was PBMCs. These receptors were obtained from a male donor in good health and CMV-seropositive.

The rearrangement uses TRBV7-9 and TRBJ2-7; D might be TRBD1 (5 bases). The CDR3 runs 13 residues. Germline assignment: CDR1 SEHNR and CDR2 FQNEAQ (reference sequence). Trimming removed 4 bases from V and 1 base from J, with 8 bases in between. The CDR3 DNA is TGTGCCAGCAGCTCGTACAGGTCCTACGAGCAGTACTTC. This translates into CASSSYRSYEQYF.

This clone was counted once. The rearrangement links TRBV5-4 to TRBJ2-7, with 7 bases fitting TRBD1. J gave up 7 bases and V 4 bases, and 11 bases lay outside the gene matches. The length of the CDR3 is 14 residues. Germline V CDR1 and CDR2: SGHNT, YYREEE (reference sequence). The CDR3 here is CASSPPGQMIEQYF. Written as DNA, the CDR3 is TGTGCCAGCAGCCCCCCGGGACAGATGATAGAGCAGTACTTC.

The chain combines TRBV7-8 with TRBJ1-1; D possibly corresponds to TRBD1 (5 bases). The CDR3 sequence is 12 residues long. Germline loops: CDR1 SGHVS, CDR2 FQNEAQ. Trimming took off 7 bases at V and 7 bases at J, with 13 bases between the two ends. CDR3 amino acids: CASTPLTGEAFF. The CDR3 region has the DNA TGTGCCAGCACCCCCCTCACAGGTGAAGCTTTCTTT.

Details on this clone: The sample holds other DNA sequences that translate to the same CDR3. The rearrangement joins TRBV7-2 to TRBJ2-1, with 7 bases aligning to TRBD2. Germline V gene sequence: CDR1 SGHTA, CDR2 FQGNSA. V was clipped by 1 base and J by 9 bases; unmatched bases: 3. The CDR3 has 13 residues. The DNA for the CDR3 is TGTGCCAGCAGCTTAGTAGCGGGTGGTGAGCAGTTCTTC. Translating gives CASSLVAGGEQFF.

The V gene is TRBV18, the J gene TRBJ2-7; D not resolved. V was shortened by 2 bases and J by 4 bases, with 15 bases between the two germline ends. Germline V gene data show CDR1 as KGHSH and CDR2 as LQKENI. The CDR3 consists of 15 residues. CDR3 coding DNA: TGTGCCAGCTCACCATTGCCCAGTTTTCTTTACGAGCAGTACTTC. This codes for CASSPLPSFLYEQYF.

The V and J genes are TRBV7-9 and TRBJ1-2, with D possibly TRBD1 on 6 matching bases. The length of the CDR3 is 12 residues. Per germline, CDR1 SEHNR and CDR2 FQNEAQ (reference sequence). The V end lost 3 bases, the J end lost 6 bases, and 8 bases lay between the germline ends. The CDR3 reads CASSFSGDGYTF. The CDR3 DNA follows: TGTGCCAGCAGCTTTTCAGGGGATGGCTACACCTTC.

The CDR3 sequence: CASRNRGGFLPQHF. The CDR3 bases are TGTGCCAGCAGGAATCGGGGAGGGTTCCTGCCCCAGCATTTT. The chain couples TRBV6-1 to TRBJ1-5; D unclear. The V end was cut by 6 bases, the J end by 9 bases, with 18 bases between. The germline V gene has CDR1 MNHNS and CDR2 SASEGT. The CDR3 consists of 14 residues.

This chain uses TRBV4-3 with TRBJ1-2; 8 bases map to TRBD1. The CDR3 is made up of 14 amino acids. From germline, CDR1 is LGHNA and CDR2 YSLEER. J was trimmed by 3 bases and V by 3 bases; bases with no gene match: 3. The DNA of the CDR3 is TGCGCCAGCAGCCAGTACAGGGGGGACTATGGCTACACCTTC. This codes for CASSQYRGDYGYTF.

V and J are TRBV5-1 and TRBJ1-1, with 9 bases identical to TRBD1. The CDR3 has 14 residues. Germline CDR1 SGHRS, CDR2 YFSETQ. The ends lost 4 bases at V and 6 bases at J; junction bases unmatched: 7. The CDR3 here is CASSESRDRAEAFF. The CDR3 nucleotides are TGCGCCAGCAGCGAGTCCCGGGACAGGGCTGAAGCTTTCTTT.

V gene TRBV18 combines with J gene TRBJ1-3, with 9 bases lining up with TRBD1. The CDR3 loop spans 14 amino acids. Germline CDR1 reads KGHSH; CDR2 reads LQKENI. V was clipped by 0 bases and J by 9 bases; unmatched bases: 3. The chain's CDR3 is CASSPPDRGATIYF. The DNA for the CDR3 is TGTGCCAGCTCACCACCGGACAGGGGAGCCACCATATATTTT. The full variable domain, completed using reference TRBV18 and TRBJ1-3, is NAGVMQNPRHLVRRRGQEARLRCSPMKGHSHVYWYRQLPEEGLKFMVYLQKENIIDESGMPKERFSAEFPKEGPSILRIQQVVRGDSAAYFCASSPPDRGATIYFGEGSWLTVV.

This clone was found once. The chain couples TRBV5-4 to TRBJ2-1, with 8 bases identical to TRBD2. Losses at the gene ends were 0 bases for V and 7 bases for J; bases not matched to a gene: 9. Germline lookup yields CDR1 SGHNT and CDR2 YYREEE (reference sequence). CDR3 size: 16 residues. In nucleotides, the CDR3 is TGTGCCAGCAGCTTGGCCGGCGGGGGGAAGATGAATGAGCAGTTCTTC. Protein sequence: CASSLAGGGKMNEQFF.

The chain has TRBV9 and TRBJ2-2; 11 nucleotides match TRBD2. The CDR3 covers 15 residues. Germline CDR1 reads SGDLS; CDR2 reads YYNGEE. The J segment lost 4 bases and the V segment lost 2 bases, leaving 1 base of the junction unmatched. In DNA form, the CDR3 reads TGTGCCAGCAGCGTTAGCGGGAGGGCCACCGGGGAGCTGTTTTTT. As protein: CASSVSGRATGELFF.

This rearrangement joins TRBV5-4 to TRBJ2-5; the D gene is possibly TRBD1 (5 bases). This CDR3 comprises 15 residues. Germline loops: CDR1 SGHNT, CDR2 YYREEE (reference sequence). Trimming pared 0 bases from V and 4 bases from J, leaving 13 bases between. CDR3 protein: CASSLGRVGRETQYF. The CDR3 nucleotides read TGTGCCAGCAGCTTGGGAAGGGTGGGGCGAGAGACCCAGTACTTC.

The J gene is TRBJ1-2, the V gene TRBV21-1; the table's D call of TRBD1 was not tested on the DNA. TRBV21-1 constitutes a pseudogene. CDR3 length: 15 amino acids. CDR3 in amino acids: CASSAGTGVPNGYTF. DNA for the CDR3: TGTGCCAGCAGCGCCGGGACAGGGGTCCCCAATGGCTACACCTTC.

Remarks on this clone: At one end, the junction sequence differs from germline, possibly due to a read error. The identical CDR3 is also encoded by other nucleotide sequences in the sample. The chain carries TRBV7-6 and TRBJ1-2; 7 bases are a match to TRBD1. This CDR3 has 15 residues. Germline CDR1 reads SGHVS; CDR2 reads FNYEAQ. The CDR3 region is CASSGDRESLGGYTF. As DNA, the CDR3 is TGCGCCAGCAGCGGCGACAGGGAGTCCCTAGGCGGCTACACCTTC. The variable domain in full, with the rest retrieved from reference TRBV7-6 and TRBJ1-2, is GAGVSQSPRYKVTKRGQDVALRCDPISGHVSLYWYRQALGQGPEFLTYFNYEAQQDKSGLPNDRFSAERPEGSISTLTIQRTEQRDSAMYRCASSGDRESLGGYTFGSGTRLTVV.

In this sample, this clone turned up a few times. The gene calls are TRBV7-2 and TRBJ2-7, with 7 bases that match TRBD2. Germline loops: CDR1 SGHTA, CDR2 FQGNSA. This CDR3 comprises 14 residues. With V trimmed by 5 bases and J by 2 bases, 6 bases remained unmatched. The CDR3 nucleotides are TGTGCCAGCAGCCTTCAGCGGGGCCCCTACGAGCAGTACTTC. It translates to CASSLQRGPYEQYF. Filled out from reference TRBV7-2 and TRBJ2-7, the complete variable domain reads GAGVSQSPSNKVTEKGKDVELRCDPISGHTALYWYRQSLGQGLEFLIYFQGNSAPDKSGLPSDRFSAERTGGSVSTLTIQRTQQEDSAVYLCASSLQRGPYEQYFGPGTRLTVT.

The chain has TRBV27 and TRBJ2-7; D might be TRBD1 (6 bases). The V gene's germline CDR1 is MNHEY and CDR2 SMNVEV (reference sequence). This CDR3 spans 16 amino acids. The V end lost 5 bases, the J end lost 1 base, and 18 bases lay between the germline ends. The CDR3 loop reads CASSQRDKPFSYEQYF. The CDR3 coding sequence is TGTGCCAGCAGTCAACGGGACAAACCGTTTTCCTACGAGCAGTACTTC.

The chain uses TRBV13 and TRBJ1-4; TRBD1 matches 9 bases. The CDR3 is 14 residues long. Germline V gene data show CDR1 as PRHDT and CDR2 as FYEKMQ (reference sequence). After removal of 3 bases from V and 8 bases from J, the junction contained 4 bases not matched to a gene. The CDR3 protein is CASSFGQGREKLFF. The CDR3 region has the DNA TGTGCCAGCAGCTTCGGACAGGGGAGGGAAAAACTGTTTTTT.

CDR3 nucleotide sequence: TGTGCCAGCAGCGGACAGGGAGCTAATGAAAAACTGTTTTTT. This codes for CASSGQGANEKLFF. The chain employs TRBV9 and TRBJ1-4, with TRBD1 matching over 7 bases. There are 14 residues in the CDR3. The V gene end was trimmed by 3 bases and the J gene end by 3 bases; junction bases not matched to a gene: 2. Germline loops: CDR1 SGDLS, CDR2 YYNGEE.